A single sample gave rise to the 21 T cell receptor beta chains below, sequenced in a study of cytomegalovirus exposure and HLA in healthy donors. A multiplex PCR was run with 60 Vbeta primers and 13 Jbeta primers. Assay: immunoSEQ multiplex PCR; the TCRdb copy retains only in-frame clones and omits some. The sample shows 170,000 or so clones, about 78% of them seen only once. Specimen: PBMCs. The receptors were sampled from a woman between 45 and 65 years old in good health and CMV-seropositive.

Note on this clone: One end of the junction is discordant with germline, which a read error may explain. The V call is TRBV2, the J call TRBJ2-3; 10 nucleotides match TRBD1. The length of the CDR3 is 15 residues. Germline CDR1 and CDR2: SNHLY and FYNNEI. This CDR3 reads CANSARQGATDTQYF. CDR3 DNA sequence: TGTGCCAACAGTGCCCGACAGGGGGCAACAGATACGCAGTATTTT.

The chain joins TRBV1 to TRBJ1-5; TRBD1 is taken as the D call from the table, unchecked against the DNA. TRBV1 is reported as a pseudogene. This CDR3 has 13 amino acids. The CDR3 DNA sequence: TGCACCAGCAGCCGACAGGGGAATCAGCCCCAGCATTTT. Translating it yields CTSSRQGNQPQHF.

This rearrangement joins TRBV7-9 to TRBJ2-7, with D maybe TRBD1 (6 bases). The CDR3 covers 14 residues. Germline CDR1 and CDR2: SEHNR and FQNEAQ (reference sequence). V lost 5 bases and J lost 2, with 13 bases in between. CDR3 sequence (DNA): TGTGCCAGCAGCCCCCCCCAGGGGACCTACGAGCAGTACTTC. It translates to CASSPPQGTYEQYF. Based on the CDR3 plus reference TRBV7-9 and TRBJ2-7, the full variable domain is DTGVSQNPRHKITKRGQNVTFRCDPISEHNRLYWYRQTLGQGPEFLTYFQNEAQLEKSRLLSDRFSAERPKGSFSTLEIQRTEQGDSAMYLCASSPPQGTYEQYFGPGTRLTVT.

The rearrangement joins TRBV27 to TRBJ2-2; a possible D gene is TRBD1 (7 bases). The germline CDR1 and CDR2 sequences are MNHEY and SMNVEV (reference sequence). V was shortened by 3 bases and J by 4 bases, with 12 bases between the two germline ends. The CDR3 is 15 residues long. This CDR3 reads CASSLEGAPTGELFF. CDR3 in DNA: TGTGCCAGCAGTTTGGAGGGGGCGCCCACCGGGGAGCTGTTTTTT.

This clone appeared a single time. V gene TRBV4-1 combines with J gene TRBJ1-5, with unresolved D. This CDR3 spans 15 amino acids. V was trimmed by 1 base and J by 6 bases, leaving 13 bases between them. Germline assignment: CDR1 MGHRA and CDR2 YSYEKL. The CDR3 coding sequence is TGCGCCAGCAGCCAAGTCCCAGGCGATACTCAGCCCCAGCATTTT. It yields the protein CASSQVPGDTQPQHF.

The V gene is TRBV6-5, the J gene TRBJ2-5, with D tentatively TRBD1 (5 bases). CDR3 size: 13 residues. Trimming stripped 6 bases from V and 5 bases from J, with 13 bases between. Germline assignment: CDR1 MNHEY and CDR2 SVGAGI. CDR3 residues: CASSRTYRETQYF. In DNA form, the CDR3 reads TGTGCCAGCAGCCGGACATACAGGGAGACCCAGTACTTC.

The chain recombines TRBV9 with TRBJ1-2, with a tentative D call TRBD1 (5 bases). This CDR3 contains 12 residues. V was clipped by 10 bases and J by 1 base, with 11 bases between them. Germline CDR1 and CDR2: SGDLS and YYNGEE. Here the CDR3 reads CAGKQDNYGYTF. The CDR3 nucleotides read TGTGCCGGCAAACAGGATAACTATGGCTACACCTTC.

The sample holds a few counts of this clone. The rearrangement joins TRBV18 to TRBJ2-6, with a weak D call TRBD2 (5 bases). V was cut by 4 bases and J by 0 bases, with 13 bases left in between. In germline, CDR1 is KGHSH, CDR2 LQKENI. The CDR3 sequence is 17 residues long. The CDR3 nucleotides read TGTGCCAGCTCACTGACTACGTCTAGCTCTGGGGCCAACGTCCTGACTTTC. The encoded protein is CASSLTTSSSGANVLTF. Complete variable domain (other parts from reference TRBV18 and TRBJ2-6): NAGVMQNPRHLVRRRGQEARLRCSPMKGHSHVYWYRQLPEEGLKFMVYLQKENIIDESGMPKERFSAEFPKEGPSILRIQQVVRGDSAAYFCASSLTTSSSGANVLTFGAGSRLTVL.

This clone came up a few times. V gene TRBV7-6 combines with J gene TRBJ2-1, with D maybe TRBD1 (6 bases). The CDR3 runs to 14 residues. The germline V gene has CDR1 SGHVS and CDR2 FNYEAQ. V was clipped by 4 bases and J by 3 bases, with 10 bases between them. The CDR3 coding sequence is TGTGCCAGCAGCTCCCGAGGGGGCTACAATGAGCAGTTCTTC. Residues: CASSSRGGYNEQFF. The variable domain in full, completed from reference TRBV7-6 and TRBJ2-1, reads GAGVSQSPRYKVTKRGQDVALRCDPISGHVSLYWYRQALGQGPEFLTYFNYEAQQDKSGLPNDRFSAERPEGSISTLTIQRTEQRDSAMYRCASSSRGGYNEQFFGPGTRLTVL.

V usage is TRBV4-1 and J usage is TRBJ2-5, with TRBD1 matching over 7 bases. Germline trimming cut 4 bases from V and 1 base from J; bases unmatched to any gene: 3. From germline, CDR1 is MGHRA and CDR2 YSYEKL. The CDR3 sequence is 14 residues long. The CDR3, as DNA: TGCGCCAGCAGCCCGACAGGGTCCCAAGAGACCCAGTACTTC. Its translation is CASSPTGSQETQYF.

The chain is built from TRBV5-5 and TRBJ1-3; D call uncertain. Germline values: CDR1 SGHKS, CDR2 YYEKEE (reference sequence). Trimming took 2 bases from V and 2 from J, leaving 17 bases between them. The CDR3 sequence is 17 residues long. The CDR3 region is CASSLSLAAFTGNTIYF. The CDR3 DNA reads as TGTGCCAGCAGCTTAAGTCTGGCCGCATTTACTGGAAACACCATATATTTT.

This chain connects TRBV6-5 to TRBJ2-1, with TRBD1 matching over 7 bases. With 4 bases clipped from V and 5 bases from J, the junction kept 11 bases outside the gene matches. The CDR3 spans 16 residues. Germline V gives CDR1 MNHEY, CDR2 SVGAGI. In nucleotides, the CDR3 is TGTGCCAGCAGTTCCTTTTACGCGACAGGGAACAATGAGCAGTTCTTC. It is translated as CASSSFYATGNNEQFF.

The gene calls are TRBV29-1 and TRBJ2-2, with 8 bases identical to TRBD2. Trimming removed 4 bases from V and 7 bases from J; junction bases left unmatched: 5. This CDR3 comprises 13 residues. Germline CDR1 and CDR2: SQVTM and ANQGSEA. CDR3 sequence (DNA): TGCAGCGTTGTCGGGGGGGGAAGCGGGGAGCTGTTTTTT. Translation gives CSVVGGGSGELFF.

The chain joins TRBV30 to TRBJ2-7; 9 nucleotides agree with TRBD1. The V gene end was trimmed by 2 bases and the J gene end by 4 bases; junction bases not matched to a gene: 9. The CDR3 is 15 amino acids. Per germline, CDR1 GTSNPN and CDR2 SVGIG (reference sequence). CDR3: CAWSPMTGGQYEQYF. The CDR3, as DNA: TGTGCCTGGAGTCCGATGACAGGGGGTCAGTACGAGCAGTACTTC.

This clone was seen more than once but under ten times. The chain has TRBV6-1 and TRBJ2-1; unclear D gene. V was cut by 2 bases and J by 5 bases, with 10 bases left in between. Germline V gene data show CDR1 as MNHNS and CDR2 as SASEGT. The CDR3 consists of 14 residues. The CDR3 nucleotides read TGTGCCAGCAGTGAAAGTCGGGTTCACAATGAGCAGTTCTTC. It codes for CASSESRVHNEQFF.

The V and J genes are TRBV15 and TRBJ1-1; 9 bases map to TRBD1. CDR1 is LNHNV, CDR2 YYDKDF, per germline (reference sequence). This CDR3 contains 17 residues. The V and J ends lost 1 base and 6 bases, in that order; junction bases with no gene match: 12. In nucleotides, the CDR3 is TGTGCCACCAGCAGAGGTGGGATAAGGGACAGGGATGCTGAAGCTTTCTTT. It encodes CATSRGGIRDRDAEAFF. The variable domain in full, completed from reference TRBV15 and TRBJ1-1, reads DAMVIQNPRYQVTQFGKPVTLSCSQTLNHNVMYWYQQKSSQAPKLLFHYYDKDFNNEADTPDNFQSRRPNTSFCFLDIRSPGLGDTAMYLCATSRGGIRDRDAEAFFGQGTRLTVV.

This chain links TRBV5-1 with TRBJ2-3, with a possible D match to TRBD2 (5 bases). V lost 4 bases to trimming and J lost 1 base, with 13 bases between them. Germline loops: CDR1 SGHRS, CDR2 YFSETQ. This CDR3 is built from 15 residues. The CDR3 sequence is CASSRTTGGTDTQYF. Written as DNA, the CDR3 is TGCGCCAGCAGCCGCACTACCGGGGGCACAGATACGCAGTATTTT.

CDR3: CASSESAGGPEFGEQYF. The CDR3 nucleotides read TGTGCCAGCAGTGAGTCAGCGGGGGGGCCAGAGTTTGGCGAGCAGTACTTC. The V call is TRBV6-1, the J call TRBJ2-7; TRBD2 matches 10 bases. The trim removed 3 bases at V and 6 bases at J, leaving 14 bases unmatched. The CDR3 is made up of 17 amino acids. Looked up from germline, CDR1 is MNHNS and CDR2 is SASEGT.

The rearrangement uses TRBV11-1 and TRBJ1-1; 8 bases agree with TRBD1. V was clipped by 5 bases and J by 5 bases; unmatched bases: 4. The CDR3 is 13 residues long. Per germline, CDR1 SGHAT and CDR2 FQDESV (reference sequence). As DNA, the CDR3 is TGTGCCAGCAGCCTCACAGGGGGGACTGAAGCTTTCTTT. Residues: CASSLTGGTEAFF.

This rearrangement joins TRBV6-5 to TRBJ2-2; D perhaps matches TRBD2 (6 bases). The CDR3 is 15 residues long. Germline assignment: CDR1 MNHEY and CDR2 SVGAGI. V lost 6 bases, J lost 8 bases, and 19 bases lay in between. CDR3 sequence reads: CASRTRGLPWGELFF. CDR3 DNA sequence: TGTGCCAGCAGGACGAGGGGACTGCCATGGGGGGAGCTGTTTTTT.

The chain carries TRBV19 and TRBJ2-5, with 10 bases that match TRBD2. This CDR3 region has 15 residues. V lost 5 bases to trimming and J lost 2 bases; unmatched junction nucleotides: 5. CDR1 and CDR2 from the germline V gene are LNHDA and SQIVND (reference sequence). CDR3 in DNA: TGTGCCAGTAGTTGGACTAGCGGAAAACAAGAGACCCAGTACTTC. Translation: CASSWTSGKQETQYF.